A selection of T cell receptor beta chains follows, all from one sample in a study of control samples from healthy donors and cancer patients. Produced via immunoSEQ multiplex PCR; TCRdb's table is partial and in-frame only. The sample lists 40,000 or so clones, approximately 90% occurring once. Sequenced input: PBMCs. Receptors originate from a woman aged 40 to 50 with head and neck cancer. The CDR3 runs from the conserved cysteine through the conserved F or W. The order of the fields is clone size, J gene, V gene, D gene, CDR3 DNA, CDR3 protein. The D gene is left open where the match is weak. The size field is filled for only some rows; it gives once, few, many or a size class.

clone_size: NA; j_call: TRBJ1-2; v_call: TRBV19; d_call: TRBD1; cdr3_nt: TGTGCCAGTAGTATAGATAGCGGACAGGGCAAAGGCTACACCTTC; cdr3_aa: CASSIDSGQGKGYTF
clone_size: NA; j_call: TRBJ1-6; v_call: TRBV6-5; d_call: NA; cdr3_nt: TGTGCCAGCAGTTACGGACAGACCTATAATTCACCCCTCCACTTT; cdr3_aa: CASSYGQTYNSPLHF
clone_size: NA; j_call: TRBJ2-1; v_call: TRBV2; d_call: NA; cdr3_nt: TGTGCCAGCAGGCGGAGGACCTACAATGAGCAGTTCTTC; cdr3_aa: CASRRRTYNEQFF
clone_size: NA; j_call: TRBJ2-3; v_call: TRBV2; d_call: NA; cdr3_nt: TGTGCCAGCAGCATGAGACAGTCCACAGATACGCAGTATTTT; cdr3_aa: CASSMRQSTDTQYF
clone_size: NA; j_call: TRBJ1-1; v_call: TRBV19; d_call: NA; cdr3_nt: TGTGCCAGTAGTAAGAGCTACGGTGAAGCTTTCTTT; cdr3_aa: CASSKSYGEAFF
clone_size: NA; j_call: TRBJ2-4; v_call: TRBV10-1; d_call: TRBD1; cdr3_nt: TGCGCCAGCAGTCTAGGGGGCTCCAAAAACATTCAGTACTTC; cdr3_aa: CASSLGGSKNIQYF
clone_size: NA; j_call: TRBJ1-4; v_call: TRBV6-6; d_call: NA; cdr3_nt: TGTGCCAGCAGTACAGGGAGTAAACTGTTTTTT; cdr3_aa: CASSTGSKLFF
clone_size: NA; j_call: TRBJ1-2; v_call: TRBV4-2; d_call: NA; cdr3_nt: TGTGCCAGCAGCCAAGAGAAGGGGAGGGGGAACTATGGCTACACCTTC; cdr3_aa: CASSQEKGRGNYGYTF
clone_size: NA; j_call: TRBJ2-1; v_call: TRBV7-3; d_call: TRBD2; cdr3_nt: TGTGCCAGCAGCTTAGCTAGCGGGGGAATCAATGAGCAGTTCTTC; cdr3_aa: CASSLASGGINEQFF
clone_size: NA; j_call: TRBJ1-4; v_call: TRBV6-5; d_call: NA; cdr3_nt: TGTGCCACCCGATCCATCAGAAATAATGAAAAACTGTTTTTT; cdr3_aa: CATRSIRNNEKLFF
clone_size: NA; j_call: TRBJ2-1; v_call: TRBV2; d_call: NA; cdr3_nt: TGTGCCAGCAGGGTCGCGGGCTCCTACAATGAGCAGTTCTTC; cdr3_aa: CASRVAGSYNEQFF
clone_size: NA; j_call: TRBJ1-2; v_call: TRBV11-2; d_call: NA; cdr3_nt: TGTGCCAGCAGCTTAGATCTGGGGTACAGAGAAGGCTACACCTTC; cdr3_aa: CASSLDLGYREGYTF
clone_size: NA; j_call: TRBJ2-4; v_call: TRBV7-2; d_call: TRBD1; cdr3_nt: TGTGCCAGCAGCCCTACAGGGGGCAGGTACATTCAGTACTTC; cdr3_aa: CASSPTGGRYIQYF
clone_size: NA; j_call: TRBJ2-1; v_call: TRBV12-3/TRBV12-4; d_call: NA; cdr3_nt: TGTGCCAGCAATCTCGGGGGTTTCAATGAGCAGTTCTTC; cdr3_aa: CASNLGGFNEQFF
clone_size: once; j_call: TRBJ1-5; v_call: TRBV3-1/TRBV3-2; d_call: NA; cdr3_nt: TGTGCCAGCAGCCAAGAAGGCAGGCCGTGGGGCAATCAGCCCCAGCATTTT; cdr3_aa: CASSQEGRPWGNQPQHF
clone_size: few; j_call: TRBJ1-1; v_call: TRBV18; d_call: NA; cdr3_nt: TGTGCCAGCTCACCAAGGCTAAATAAGGGGAACACTGAAGCTTTCTTT; cdr3_aa: CASSPRLNKGNTEAFF
clone_size: NA; j_call: TRBJ2-5; v_call: TRBV6-1; d_call: NA; cdr3_nt: TGTGCCAGCAGTGACGGGCCGGGCGTGGAGACCCAGTACTTC; cdr3_aa: CASSDGPGVETQYF
clone_size: once; j_call: TRBJ2-7; v_call: TRBV19; d_call: TRBD1; cdr3_nt: TGTGCCAGTAGTATAGGGGGGACAGGGTTCTACGAGCAGTACTTC; cdr3_aa: CASSIGGTGFYEQYF
clone_size: NA; j_call: TRBJ1-1; v_call: TRBV19; d_call: NA; cdr3_nt: NA; cdr3_aa: CASRGPEAFFGQGTTEAFF
clone_size: once; j_call: TRBJ2-1; v_call: TRBV5-1; d_call: TRBD1; cdr3_nt: TGCGCCAGCAGCTGGGGACAGGGGGCTCCAAATGAGCAGTTCTTC; cdr3_aa: CASSWGQGAPNEQFF